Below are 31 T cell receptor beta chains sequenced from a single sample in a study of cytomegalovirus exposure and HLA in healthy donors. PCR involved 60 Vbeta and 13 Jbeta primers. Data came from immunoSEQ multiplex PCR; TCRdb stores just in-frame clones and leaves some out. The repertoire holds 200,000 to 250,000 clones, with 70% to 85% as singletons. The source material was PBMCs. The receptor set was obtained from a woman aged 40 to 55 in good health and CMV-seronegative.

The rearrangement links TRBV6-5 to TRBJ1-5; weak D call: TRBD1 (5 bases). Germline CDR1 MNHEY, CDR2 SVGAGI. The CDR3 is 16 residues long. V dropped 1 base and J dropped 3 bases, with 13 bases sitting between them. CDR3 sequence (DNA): TGTGCCAGCAGTTACTTGAACAGGAGACCCAATCAGCCCCAGCATTTT. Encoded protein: CASSYLNRRPNQPQHF.

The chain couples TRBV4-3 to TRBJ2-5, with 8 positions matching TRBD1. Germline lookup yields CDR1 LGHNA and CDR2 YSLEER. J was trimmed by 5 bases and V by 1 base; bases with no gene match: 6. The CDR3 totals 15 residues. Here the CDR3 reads CASSQVAGGRETQYF. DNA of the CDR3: TGCGCCAGCAGCCAAGTCGCAGGGGGCAGGGAGACCCAGTACTTC.

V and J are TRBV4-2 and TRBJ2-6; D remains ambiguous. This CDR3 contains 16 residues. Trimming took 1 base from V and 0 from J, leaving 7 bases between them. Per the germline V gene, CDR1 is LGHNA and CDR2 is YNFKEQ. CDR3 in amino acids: CASSQVRSSGANVLTF. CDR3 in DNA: TGTGCCAGCAGCCAAGTTCGGTCCTCTGGGGCCAACGTCCTGACTTTC.

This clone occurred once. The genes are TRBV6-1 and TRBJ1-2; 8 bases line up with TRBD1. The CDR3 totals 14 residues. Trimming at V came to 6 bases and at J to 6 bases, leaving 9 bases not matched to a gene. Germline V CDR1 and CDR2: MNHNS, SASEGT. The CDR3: CASSPTGVANGYTF. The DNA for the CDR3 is TGTGCCAGCAGCCCGACAGGGGTTGCGAATGGCTACACCTTC.

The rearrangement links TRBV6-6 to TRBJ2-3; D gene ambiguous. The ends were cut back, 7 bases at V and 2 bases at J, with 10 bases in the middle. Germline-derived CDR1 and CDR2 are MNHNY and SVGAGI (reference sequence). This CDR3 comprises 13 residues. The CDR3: CASMERTTDTQYF. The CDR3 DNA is TGTGCCAGCATGGAGCGTACCACAGATACGCAGTATTTT.

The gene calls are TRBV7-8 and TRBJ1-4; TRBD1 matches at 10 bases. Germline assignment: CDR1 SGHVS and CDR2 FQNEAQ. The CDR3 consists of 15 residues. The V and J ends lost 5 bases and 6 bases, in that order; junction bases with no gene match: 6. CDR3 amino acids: CASSISGTGDEKLFF. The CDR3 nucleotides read TGTGCCAGCAGCATCTCCGGGACAGGGGATGAAAAACTGTTTTTT.

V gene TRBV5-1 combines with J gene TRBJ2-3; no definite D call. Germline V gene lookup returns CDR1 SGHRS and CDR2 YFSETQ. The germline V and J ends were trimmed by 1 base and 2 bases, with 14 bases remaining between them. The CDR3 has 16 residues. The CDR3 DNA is TGCGCCAGCAGCTTGCAAGGCAGGAAAGTCACAGATACGCAGTATTTT. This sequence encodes CASSLQGRKVTDTQYF.

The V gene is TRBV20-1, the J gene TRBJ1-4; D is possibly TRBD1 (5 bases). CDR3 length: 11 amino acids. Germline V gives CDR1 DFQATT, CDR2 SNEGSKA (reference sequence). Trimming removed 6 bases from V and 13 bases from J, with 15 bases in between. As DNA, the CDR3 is TGCAGTGCCACCTTCAGCGGGGGACTGTTTTTT. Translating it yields CSATFSGGLFF.

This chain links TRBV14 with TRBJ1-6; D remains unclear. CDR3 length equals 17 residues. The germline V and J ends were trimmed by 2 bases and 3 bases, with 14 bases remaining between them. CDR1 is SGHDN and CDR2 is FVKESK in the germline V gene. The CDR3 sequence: CASSQIGREGYNSPLHF. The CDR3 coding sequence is TGTGCCAGCAGCCAAATCGGGAGGGAGGGCTATAATTCACCCCTCCACTTT. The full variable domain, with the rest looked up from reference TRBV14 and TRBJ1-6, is EAGVTQFPSHSVIEKGQTVTLRCDPISGHDNLYWYRRVMGKEIKFLLHFVKESKQDESGMPNNRFLAERTGGTYSTLKVQPAELEDSGVYFCASSQIGREGYNSPLHFGNGTRLTVT.

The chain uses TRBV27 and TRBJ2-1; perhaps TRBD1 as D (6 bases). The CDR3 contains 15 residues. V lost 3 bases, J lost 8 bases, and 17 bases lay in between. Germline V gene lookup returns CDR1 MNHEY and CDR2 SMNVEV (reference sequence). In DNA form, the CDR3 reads TGTGCCAGCAGTTTTCTGTCAGGAGCAGGGGATGAGCAGTTCTTC. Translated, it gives CASSFLSGAGDEQFF.

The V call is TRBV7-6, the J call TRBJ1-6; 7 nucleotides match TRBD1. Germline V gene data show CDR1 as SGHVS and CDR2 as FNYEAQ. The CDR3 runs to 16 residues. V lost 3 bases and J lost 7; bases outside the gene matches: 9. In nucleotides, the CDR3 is TGTGCCAGCAGCTTCGACAGGGTCGGACGGAATTCACCCCTCCACTTT. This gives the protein CASSFDRVGRNSPLHF.

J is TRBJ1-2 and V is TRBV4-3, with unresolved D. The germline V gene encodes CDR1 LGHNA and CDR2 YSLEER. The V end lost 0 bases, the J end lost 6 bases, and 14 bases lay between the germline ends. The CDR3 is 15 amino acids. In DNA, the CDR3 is TGCGCCAGCAGCCAAGATGTGAGTGGCGGGGATGGCTACACCTTC. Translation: CASSQDVSGGDGYTF.

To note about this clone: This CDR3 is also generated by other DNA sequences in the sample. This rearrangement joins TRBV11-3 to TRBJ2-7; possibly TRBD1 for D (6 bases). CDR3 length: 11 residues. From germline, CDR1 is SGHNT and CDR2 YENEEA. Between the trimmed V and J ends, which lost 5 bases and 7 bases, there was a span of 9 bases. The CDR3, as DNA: TGTGCCAGCAGCCCAGGGGCGGAGCAGTACTTC. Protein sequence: CASSPGAEQYF.

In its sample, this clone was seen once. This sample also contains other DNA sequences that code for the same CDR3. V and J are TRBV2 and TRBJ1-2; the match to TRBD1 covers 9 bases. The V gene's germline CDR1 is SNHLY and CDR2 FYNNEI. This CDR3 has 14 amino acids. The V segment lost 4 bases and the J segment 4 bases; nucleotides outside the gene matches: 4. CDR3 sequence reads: CASSVGQGSYGYTF. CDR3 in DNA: TGTGCCAGCAGTGTAGGACAGGGGTCCTATGGCTACACCTTC.

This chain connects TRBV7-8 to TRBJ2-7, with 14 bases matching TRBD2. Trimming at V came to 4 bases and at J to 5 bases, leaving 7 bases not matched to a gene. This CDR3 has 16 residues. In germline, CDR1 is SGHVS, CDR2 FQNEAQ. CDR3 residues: CASSWTTSGGAHEQYF. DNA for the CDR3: TGTGCCAGCAGCTGGACGACTAGCGGGGGGGCTCACGAGCAGTACTTC.

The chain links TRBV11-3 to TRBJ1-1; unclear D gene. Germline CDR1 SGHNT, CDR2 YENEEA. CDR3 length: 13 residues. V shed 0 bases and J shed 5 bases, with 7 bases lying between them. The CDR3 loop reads CASSLDGQTEAFF. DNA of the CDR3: TGTGCCAGCAGCTTAGATGGCCAGACTGAAGCTTTCTTT.

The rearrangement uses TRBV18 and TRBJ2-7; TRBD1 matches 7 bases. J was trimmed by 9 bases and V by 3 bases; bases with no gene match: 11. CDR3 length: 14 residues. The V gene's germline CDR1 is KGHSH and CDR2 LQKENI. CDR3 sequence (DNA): TGTGCCAGCTCACCCGGGACAGCGAGGCCCGCGCAGTACTTC. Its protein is CASSPGTARPAQYF.

CDR3 sequence reads: CASTGRGRGGYTF. In DNA, the CDR3 is TGTGCCAGCACCGGGAGGGGCAGAGGAGGCTACACCTTC. The gene calls are TRBV6-1 and TRBJ1-2; tentative D call: TRBD1 (5 bases). The germline CDR1 and CDR2 sequences are MNHNS and SASEGT. V was shortened by 7 bases and J by 8 bases, with 17 bases between the two germline ends. The CDR3 has 13 amino acids.

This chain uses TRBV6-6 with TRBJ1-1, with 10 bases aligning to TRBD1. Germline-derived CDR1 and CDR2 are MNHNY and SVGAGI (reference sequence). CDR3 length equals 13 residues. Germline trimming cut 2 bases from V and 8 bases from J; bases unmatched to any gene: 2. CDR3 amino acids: CASSYRDRGEAFF. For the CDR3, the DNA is TGTGCCAGCAGTTACCGGGACAGGGGAGAAGCTTTCTTT.

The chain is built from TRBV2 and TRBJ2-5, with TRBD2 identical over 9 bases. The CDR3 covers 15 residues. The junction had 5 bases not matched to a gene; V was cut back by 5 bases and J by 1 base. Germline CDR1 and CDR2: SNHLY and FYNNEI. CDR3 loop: CASSRVAGAQETQYF. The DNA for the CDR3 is TGTGCCAGCAGTAGAGTAGCGGGGGCCCAAGAGACCCAGTACTTC.

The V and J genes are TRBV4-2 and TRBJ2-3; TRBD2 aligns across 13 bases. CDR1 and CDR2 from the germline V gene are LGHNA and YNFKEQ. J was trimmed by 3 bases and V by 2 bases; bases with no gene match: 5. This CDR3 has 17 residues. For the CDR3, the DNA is TGTGCCAGCAGCCAAAGAGCGACTAGCGGGGGGACAGATACGCAGTATTTT. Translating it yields CASSQRATSGGTDTQYF.

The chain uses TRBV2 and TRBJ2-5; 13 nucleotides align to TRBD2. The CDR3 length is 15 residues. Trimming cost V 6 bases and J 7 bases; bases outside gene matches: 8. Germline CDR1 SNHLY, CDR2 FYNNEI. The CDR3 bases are TGTGCCAGCAGCCCCCTTACTAGCGGGGGGGGGACCCAGTACTTC. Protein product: CASSPLTSGGGTQYF.

The CDR3 loop reads CASSGTGGNTIYF. In nucleotides, the CDR3 is TGTGCCAGCAGCGGGACAGGGGGAAACACCATATATTTT. This chain joins TRBV9 and TRBJ1-3; the match to TRBD1 covers 8 bases. The CDR3 is 13 amino acids. V was clipped by 3 bases and J by 4 bases; unmatched bases: 0. CDR1 is SGDLS and CDR2 is YYNGEE in the germline V gene.

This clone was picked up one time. CDR3 sequence reads: CASSPTDSGANVLTF. The CDR3 nucleotides read TGCGCCAGCAGCCCTACAGACTCTGGGGCCAACGTCCTGACTTTC. The chain employs TRBV5-1 and TRBJ2-6; D is unclear. The V end was cut by 4 bases, the J end by 0 bases, with 8 bases between. From germline, CDR1 is SGHRS and CDR2 YFSETQ. The CDR3 is made up of 15 amino acids.

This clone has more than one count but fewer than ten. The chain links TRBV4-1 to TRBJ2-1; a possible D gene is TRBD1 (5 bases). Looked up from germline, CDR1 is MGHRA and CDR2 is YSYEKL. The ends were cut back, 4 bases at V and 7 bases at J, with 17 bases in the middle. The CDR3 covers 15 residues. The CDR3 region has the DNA TGCGCCAGCAGCCCGGACCCAGGGATTGGGAATGAGCAGTTCTTC. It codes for CASSPDPGIGNEQFF.

This chain's CDR3 is CASSSSSGAWEQYF. The CDR3 nucleotides read TGTGCCAGCAGTTCGAGCTCAGGGGCTTGGGAGCAGTACTTC. The V gene is TRBV6-1, the J gene TRBJ2-7, with D perhaps TRBD1 (6 bases). The CDR3 covers 14 residues. The germline V gene encodes CDR1 MNHNS and CDR2 SASEGT. Trimming took off 5 bases at V and 7 bases at J, with 18 bases between the two ends.

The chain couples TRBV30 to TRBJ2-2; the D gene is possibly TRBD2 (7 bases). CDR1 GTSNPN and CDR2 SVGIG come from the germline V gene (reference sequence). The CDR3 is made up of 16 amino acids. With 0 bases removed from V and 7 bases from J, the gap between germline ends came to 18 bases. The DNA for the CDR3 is TGTGCCTGGAGTGTACAGGGCGGGGGTGTTCGCGGGGAGCTGTTTTTT. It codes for CAWSVQGGGVRGELFF. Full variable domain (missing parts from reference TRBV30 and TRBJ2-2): SQTIHQWPATLVQPVGSPLSLECTVEGTSNPNLYWYRQAAGRGLQLLFYSVGIGQISSEVPQNLSASRPQDRQFILSSKKLLLSDSGFYLCAWSVQGGGVRGELFFGEGSRLTVL.

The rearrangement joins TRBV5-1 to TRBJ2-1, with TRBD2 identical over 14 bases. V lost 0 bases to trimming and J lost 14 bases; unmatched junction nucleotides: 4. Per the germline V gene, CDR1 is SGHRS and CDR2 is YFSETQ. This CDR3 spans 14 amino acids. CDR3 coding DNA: TGCGCCAGCAGCTTGGTTGGGACTAGCGGGGGAAAGTTCTTC. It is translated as CASSLVGTSGGKFF.

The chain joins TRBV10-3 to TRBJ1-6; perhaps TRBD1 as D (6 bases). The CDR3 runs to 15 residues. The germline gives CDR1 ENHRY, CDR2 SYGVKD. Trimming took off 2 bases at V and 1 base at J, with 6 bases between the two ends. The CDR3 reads CAISEDRSYNSPLHF. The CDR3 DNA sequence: TGTGCCATCAGTGAGGACAGGTCCTATAATTCACCCCTCCACTTT.

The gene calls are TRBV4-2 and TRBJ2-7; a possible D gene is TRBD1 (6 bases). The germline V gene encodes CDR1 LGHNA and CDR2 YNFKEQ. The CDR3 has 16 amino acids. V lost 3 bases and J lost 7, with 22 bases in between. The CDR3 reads CASSHLTGENSGEQYF. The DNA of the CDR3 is TGTGCCAGCAGCCATTTGACAGGAGAAAATTCGGGAGAGCAGTACTTC.

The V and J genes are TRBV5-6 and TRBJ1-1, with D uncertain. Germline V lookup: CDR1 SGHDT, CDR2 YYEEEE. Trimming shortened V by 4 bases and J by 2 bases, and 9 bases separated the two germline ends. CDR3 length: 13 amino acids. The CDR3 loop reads CASSRHINTEAFF. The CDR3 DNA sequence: TGTGCCAGCAGCCGTCACATTAACACTGAAGCTTTCTTT. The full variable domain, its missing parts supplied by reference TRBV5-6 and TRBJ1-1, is DAGVTQSPTHLIKTRGQQVTLRCSPKSGHDTVSWYQQALGQGPQFIFQYYEEEERQRGNFPDRFSGHQFPNYSSELNVNALLLGDSALYLCASSRHINTEAFFGQGTRLTVV.